These 15 T cell receptor beta chains came from one sample sequenced in a study of blood T cell repertoires in COVID-19. Clones were read by immunoSEQ multiplex PCR, and TCRdb kept only the in-frame ones, dropping some. The repertoire holds about 480,000 clones, with around 89% as singletons. The source material was PBMCs or T cells enriched from blood (not recorded which). These receptors were collected from a woman aged 40 to 50 who had recovered from COVID-19.

The V and J genes are TRBV6-1 and TRBJ1-5; 7 bases line up with TRBD1. The CDR3 sequence is 16 residues long. J was trimmed by 4 bases and V by 2 bases; bases with no gene match: 8. The V gene's germline CDR1 is MNHNS and CDR2 SASEGT. The DNA for the CDR3 is TGTGCCAGCAGTGAACCAAGGGGGCGAAGTAATCAGCCCCAGCATTTT. This gives the protein CASSEPRGRSNQPQHF.

The rearrangement uses TRBV3-1 (or the pseudogene TRBV3-2) and TRBJ2-2, with 12 bases fitting TRBD2. The CDR3 length is 19 residues. Germline lookup yields CDR1 LGHDT and CDR2 YNNKEL (reference sequence). Germline trimming cut 6 bases from V and 2 bases from J; bases unmatched to any gene: 13. CDR3 sequence: CASRFWGTSGRRNTGELFF. Here the CDR3 DNA reads TGTGCCAGCAGGTTTTGGGGGACTAGCGGGCGGAGAAACACCGGGGAGCTGTTTTTT.

The CDR3 sequence is CASSWGGDNSPLHF. CDR3 coding DNA: TGTGCCAGCAGCTGGGGGGGTGATAATTCACCCCTCCACTTT. The chain joins TRBV5-6 to TRBJ1-6, with a possible D match to TRBD1 (5 bases). CDR1 and CDR2 from the germline V gene are SGHDT and YYEEEE. V dropped 3 bases and J dropped 5 bases, with 9 bases sitting between them. The CDR3 length is 14 residues. Combining the CDR3 with reference TRBV5-6 and TRBJ1-6 gives the whole variable domain DAGVTQSPTHLIKTRGQQVTLRCSPKSGHDTVSWYQQALGQGPQFIFQYYEEEERQRGNFPDRFSGHQFPNYSSELNVNALLLGDSALYLCASSWGGDNSPLHFGNGTRLTVT.

The chain employs TRBV18 and TRBJ2-7, with 9 bases lining up with TRBD2. The CDR3 is 17 residues long. V lost 2 bases to trimming and J lost 7 bases; unmatched junction nucleotides: 15. Germline assignment: CDR1 KGHSH and CDR2 LQKENI. The CDR3 coding sequence is TGTGCCAGCTCACCATCCCTGAATAGCGGGAGAGCGGATGAGCAGTACTTC. Protein sequence: CASSPSLNSGRADEQYF.

CDR3 residues: CASVQGALINEQFF. In nucleotides, the CDR3 is TGTGCCAGTGTGCAGGGGGCGTTGATCAATGAGCAGTTCTTC. The V call is TRBV11-2, the J call TRBJ2-1; the match to TRBD1 covers 8 bases. The junction had 10 bases not matched to a gene; V was cut back by 9 bases and J by 6 bases. CDR1 and CDR2 from the germline V gene are SGHAT and FQNNGV. The CDR3 is 14 residues long.

This sequence joins TRBV6-5 and TRBJ2-7; 12 nucleotides align to TRBD1. CDR3 size: 15 residues. The V gene's germline CDR1 is MNHEY and CDR2 SVGAGI. Trimming took 10 bases from V and 2 from J; bases not matched to a gene: 9. CDR3 in amino acids: CATNTGQGAAYEQYF. For the CDR3, the DNA is TGTGCCACTAATACGGGACAGGGGGCGGCCTACGAGCAGTACTTC.

This chain joins TRBV29-1 and TRBJ2-3, with D tentatively TRBD1 (5 bases). The V end was cut by 6 bases, the J end by 3 bases, with 16 bases between. The CDR3 is made up of 14 amino acids. CDR1 is SQVTM, CDR2 ANQGSEA, per germline. This CDR3 reads CSVAWGGLTDTQYF. CDR3 nucleotides: TGCAGCGTCGCCTGGGGCGGATTAACAGATACGCAGTATTTT.

The chain carries TRBV6-2 or TRBV6-3 and TRBJ1-1; TRBD1 is a possible D gene (6 bases). The CDR3 has 13 residues. Germline assignment: CDR1 MNHEY and CDR2 SVGEGT. Trimming shortened V by 5 bases and J by 5 bases, and 12 bases separated the two germline ends. The CDR3 DNA is TGTGCCAGCAGTCCGGACAGACGGACTGAAGCTTTCTTT. Its translation is CASSPDRRTEAFF.

The V and J genes are TRBV5-1 and TRBJ2-1; 12 bases fit TRBD2. The CDR3 spans 15 residues. Germline-derived CDR1 and CDR2 are SGHRS and YFSETQ. The ends lost 3 bases at V and 4 bases at J; junction bases unmatched: 2. For the CDR3, the DNA is TGCGCCAGCAGCTGGACTAGCGGGGAATACAATGAGCAGTTCTTC. As protein: CASSWTSGEYNEQFF.

J is TRBJ2-3 and V is TRBV11-2, with D unclear. Germline V gene lookup returns CDR1 SGHAT and CDR2 FQNNGV. The CDR3 runs 14 residues. V shed 0 bases and J shed 7 bases, with 11 bases lying between them. The CDR3 spells CASSLDSIGNTQYF. The CDR3, as DNA: TGTGCCAGCAGCTTAGATTCGATTGGCAATACGCAGTATTTT.

The table lists this clone with a count of one. This chain uses TRBV11-3 with TRBJ2-7; 10 nucleotides match TRBD2. This CDR3 has 15 amino acids. Losses at the gene ends were 5 bases for V and 3 bases for J; bases not matched to a gene: 7. CDR1 and CDR2 from the germline V gene are SGHNT and YENEEA. The CDR3 region is CASSPSGTSDYEQYF. CDR3 sequence (DNA): TGTGCCAGCAGCCCCTCCGGGACTAGCGACTACGAGCAGTACTTC.

V usage is TRBV30 and J usage is TRBJ2-1; 7 nucleotides line up with TRBD2. The CDR3 runs to 12 residues. V lost 2 bases and J lost 12; bases outside the gene matches: 7. CDR1 GTSNPN and CDR2 SVGIG come from the germline V gene (reference sequence). The CDR3 DNA sequence: TGTGCCTGGAGTATCGATAGCGGGTTGCAGTTCTTC. Residues: CAWSIDSGLQFF. The variable domain in full, with the rest retrieved from reference TRBV30 and TRBJ2-1, is SQTIHQWPATLVQPVGSPLSLECTVEGTSNPNLYWYRQAAGRGLQLLFYSVGIGQISSEVPQNLSASRPQDRQFILSSKKLLLSDSGFYLCAWSIDSGLQFFGPGTRLTVL.

The V gene is TRBV7-2, the J gene TRBJ2-2; D unresolved. The germline CDR1 and CDR2 sequences are SGHTA and FQGNSA. CDR3 length: 14 amino acids. Trimming took off 1 base at V and 5 bases at J, with 8 bases between the two ends. CDR3 region: CASSLEFRTGELFF. CDR3 DNA sequence: TGTGCCAGCAGCTTAGAGTTCCGGACCGGGGAGCTGTTTTTT. Using reference TRBV7-2 and TRBJ2-2 for the parts outside the CDR3, the full variable domain is GAGVSQSPSNKVTEKGKDVELRCDPISGHTALYWYRQSLGQGLEFLIYFQGNSAPDKSGLPSDRFSAERTGGSVSTLTIQRTQQEDSAVYLCASSLEFRTGELFFGEGSRLTVL.

This clone showed up just a few times. The chain employs TRBV15 and TRBJ1-2, with a tentative D call TRBD1 (5 bases). The CDR3 spans 14 residues. The ends were cut back, 1 base at V and 4 bases at J, with 10 bases in the middle. Germline V gene data show CDR1 as LNHNV and CDR2 as YYDKDF (reference sequence). The CDR3 sequence is CATSRGRQTYGYTF. Here the CDR3 DNA reads TGTGCCACCAGCAGAGGGAGACAGACCTATGGCTACACCTTC. Together with reference TRBV15 and TRBJ1-2, the CDR3 gives the full variable domain: DAMVIQNPRYQVTQFGKPVTLSCSQTLNHNVMYWYQQKSSQAPKLLFHYYDKDFNNEADTPDNFQSRRPNTSFCFLDIRSPGLGDTAMYLCATSRGRQTYGYTFGSGTRLTVV.

This rearrangement joins TRBV2 to TRBJ1-2; possible D gene TRBD1, 6 bases. Trimming took 7 bases from V and 4 from J, leaving 19 bases between them. Germline CDR1 and CDR2: SNHLY and FYNNEI. This CDR3 has 15 residues. The CDR3: CASTTRGHRGYGYTF. In DNA form, the CDR3 reads TGTGCCAGCACAACAAGGGGACATCGTGGCTATGGCTACACCTTC. Full variable domain (outside the CDR3, taken from reference TRBV2 and TRBJ1-2): EPEVTQTPSHQVTQMGQEVILRCVPISNHLYFYWYRQILGQKVEFLVSFYNNEISEKSEIFDDQFSVERPDGSNFTLKIRSTKLEDSAMYFCASTTRGHRGYGYTFGSGTRLTVV.